The clone carrying this T cell receptor beta chain was counted ten times or more. The data belong to a study of blood T cell repertoires in COVID-19. Study at large: Sample material is recorded as cDNA or gDNA derived from T cells, B-cell-depleted T cells, or PBMCs.

Trimming took off 1 base at V and 6 bases at J, with 15 bases between the two ends. In germline, CDR1 is SEHNR, CDR2 FQNEAQ (reference sequence). The CDR3 is made up of 15 amino acids. Sequencing used immunoSEQ multiplex PCR; TCRdb keeps in-frame clones, though not all of them. The sample lists about 180,000 clones, about 81% seen once, with around 11% in the top ten. The rearrangement joins TRBV7-9 to TRBJ1-2; D uncertain. Sequencing was carried out using peripheral blood. This receptor was obtained from a woman older than 75 with COVID-19, enrolled during active disease. The CDR3 nucleotides read TGTGCCAGCAGCTTAGTGGAGCCCGTCTTTCATGGCTACACCTTC. It translates to CASSLVEPVFHGYTF.